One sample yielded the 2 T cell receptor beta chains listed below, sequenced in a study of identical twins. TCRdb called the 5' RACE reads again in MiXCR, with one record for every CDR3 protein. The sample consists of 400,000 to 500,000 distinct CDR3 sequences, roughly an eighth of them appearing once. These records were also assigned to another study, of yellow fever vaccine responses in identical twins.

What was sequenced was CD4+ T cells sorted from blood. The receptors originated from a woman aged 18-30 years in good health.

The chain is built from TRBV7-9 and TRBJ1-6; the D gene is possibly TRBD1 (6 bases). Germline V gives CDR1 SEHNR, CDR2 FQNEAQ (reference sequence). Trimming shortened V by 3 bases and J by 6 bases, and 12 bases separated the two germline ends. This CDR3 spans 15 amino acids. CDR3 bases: TGTGCCAGCAGCTTGGGGGGCGTAGGTAATTCACCCCTCCACTTT. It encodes CASSLGGVGNSPLHF.

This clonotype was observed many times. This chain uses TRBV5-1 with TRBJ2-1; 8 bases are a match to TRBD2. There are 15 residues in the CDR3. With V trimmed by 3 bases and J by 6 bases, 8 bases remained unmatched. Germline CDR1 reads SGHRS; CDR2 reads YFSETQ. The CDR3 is CASSWGTRRGNEQFF. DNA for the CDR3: TGCGCCAGCAGCTGGGGGACTAGAAGGGGCAATGAGCAGTTCTTC.